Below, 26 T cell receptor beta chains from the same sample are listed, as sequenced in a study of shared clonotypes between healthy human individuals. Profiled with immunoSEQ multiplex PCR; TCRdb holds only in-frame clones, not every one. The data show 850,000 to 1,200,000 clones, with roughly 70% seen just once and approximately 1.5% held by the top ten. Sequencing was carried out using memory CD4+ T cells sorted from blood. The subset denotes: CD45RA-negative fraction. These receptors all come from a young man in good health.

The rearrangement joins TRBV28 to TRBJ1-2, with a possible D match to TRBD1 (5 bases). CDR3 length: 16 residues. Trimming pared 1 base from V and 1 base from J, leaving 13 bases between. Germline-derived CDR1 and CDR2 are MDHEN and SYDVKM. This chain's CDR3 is CASSLSLGQGNYGYTF. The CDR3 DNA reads TGTGCCAGCAGTTTATCTTTGGGGCAGGGTAACTATGGCTACACCTTC.

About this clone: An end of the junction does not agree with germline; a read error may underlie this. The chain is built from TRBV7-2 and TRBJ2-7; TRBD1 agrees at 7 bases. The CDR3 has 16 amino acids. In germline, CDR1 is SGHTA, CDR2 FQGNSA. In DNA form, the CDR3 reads TGCGCCAGCAGCCAAGAATGGGGACAGTTCTCCTACGAGCAGTACTTC. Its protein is CASSQEWGQFSYEQYF.

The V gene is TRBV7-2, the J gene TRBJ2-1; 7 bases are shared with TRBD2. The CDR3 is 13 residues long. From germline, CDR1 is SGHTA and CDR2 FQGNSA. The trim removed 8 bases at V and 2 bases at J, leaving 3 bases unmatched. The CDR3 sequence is CASGAGTYNEQFF. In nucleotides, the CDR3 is TGTGCCAGCGGAGCGGGAACCTACAATGAGCAGTTCTTC.

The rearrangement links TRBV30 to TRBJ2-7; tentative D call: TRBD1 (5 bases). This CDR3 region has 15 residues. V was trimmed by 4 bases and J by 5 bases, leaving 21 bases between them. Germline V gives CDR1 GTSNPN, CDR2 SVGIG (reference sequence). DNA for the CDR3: TGTGCCTGGACCACGCAGGGCACACCCACCAACGAGCAGTACTTC. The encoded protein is CAWTTQGTPTNEQYF.

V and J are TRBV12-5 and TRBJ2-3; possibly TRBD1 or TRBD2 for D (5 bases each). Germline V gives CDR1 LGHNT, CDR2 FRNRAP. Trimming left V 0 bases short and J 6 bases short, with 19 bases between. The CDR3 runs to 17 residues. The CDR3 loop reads CASGLVGAVPLRDTQYF. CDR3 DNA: TGTGCTAGTGGTTTGGTCGGGGCGGTCCCTCTACGGGATACGCAGTATTTT.

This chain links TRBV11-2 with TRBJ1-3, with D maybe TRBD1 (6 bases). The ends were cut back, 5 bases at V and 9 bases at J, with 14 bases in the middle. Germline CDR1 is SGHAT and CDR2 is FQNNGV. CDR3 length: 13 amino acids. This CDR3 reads CASSQGFGGTIYF. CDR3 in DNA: TGTGCCAGCAGCCAGGGGTTTGGCGGCACCATATATTTT.

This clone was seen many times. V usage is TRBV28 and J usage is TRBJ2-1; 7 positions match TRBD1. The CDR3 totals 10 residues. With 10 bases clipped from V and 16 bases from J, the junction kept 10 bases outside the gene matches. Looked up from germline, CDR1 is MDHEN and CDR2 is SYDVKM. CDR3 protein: CATNDRAFFF. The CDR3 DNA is TGTGCCACCAATGACAGGGCTTTTTTCTTC.

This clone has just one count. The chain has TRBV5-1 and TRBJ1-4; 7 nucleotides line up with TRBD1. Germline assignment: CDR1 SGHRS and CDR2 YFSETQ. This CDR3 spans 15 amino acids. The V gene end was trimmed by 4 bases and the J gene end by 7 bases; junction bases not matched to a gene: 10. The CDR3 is CASSDNRGRGEKLFF. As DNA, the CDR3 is TGCGCCAGCAGCGACAACAGGGGAAGAGGTGAAAAACTGTTTTTT.

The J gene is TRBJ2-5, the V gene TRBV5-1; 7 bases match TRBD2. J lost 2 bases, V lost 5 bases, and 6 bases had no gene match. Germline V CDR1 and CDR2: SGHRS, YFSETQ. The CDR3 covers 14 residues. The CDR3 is CASSKAGVQETQYF. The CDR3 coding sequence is TGCGCCAGCAGTAAGGCGGGGGTACAAGAGACCCAGTACTTC.

The CDR3 DNA follows: TGTGCCACCAGCACCTCGAGCTCTGGGGCCAACGTCCTGACTTTC. Amino acids: CATSTSSSGANVLTF. V is TRBV15 and J is TRBJ2-6; D is uncertain. The germline gives CDR1 LNHNV, CDR2 YYDKDF (reference sequence). V was trimmed by 4 bases and J by 0 bases, leaving 7 bases between them. This CDR3 contains 15 residues. Looking up the rest from reference TRBV15 and TRBJ2-6 gives the full variable domain: DAMVIQNPRYQVTQFGKPVTLSCSQTLNHNVMYWYQQKSSQAPKLLFHYYDKDFNNEADTPDNFQSRRPNTSFCFLDIRSPGLGDTAMYLCATSTSSSGANVLTFGAGSRLTVL.

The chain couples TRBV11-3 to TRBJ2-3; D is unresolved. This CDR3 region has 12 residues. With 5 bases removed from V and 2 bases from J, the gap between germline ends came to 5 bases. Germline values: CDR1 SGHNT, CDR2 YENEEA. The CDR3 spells CASSLNTDTQYF. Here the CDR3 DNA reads TGTGCCAGCAGCCTTAACACAGATACGCAGTATTTT.

CDR3 coding DNA: TGTGCCAGCAGCACAGGGAGCACTAATGAAAAACTGTTTTTT. As protein: CASSTGSTNEKLFF. The gene calls are TRBV25-1 and TRBJ1-4; weak D call: TRBD1 (6 bases). The CDR3 extends over 14 amino acids. CDR1 MGHDK and CDR2 SYGVNS come from the germline V gene. V dropped 6 bases and J dropped 2 bases, with 10 bases sitting between them. The variable domain in full, completed from reference TRBV25-1 and TRBJ1-4, reads EADIYQTPRYLVIGTGKKITLECSQTMGHDKMYWYQQDPGMELHLIHYSYGVNSTEKGDLSSESTVSRIRTEHFPLTLESARPSHTSQYLCASSTGSTNEKLFFGSGTQLSVL.

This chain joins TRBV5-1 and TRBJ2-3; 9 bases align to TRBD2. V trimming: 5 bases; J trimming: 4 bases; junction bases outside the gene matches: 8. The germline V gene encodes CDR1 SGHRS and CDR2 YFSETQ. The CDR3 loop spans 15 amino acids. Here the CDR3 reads CASRERGDNSDTQYF. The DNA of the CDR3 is TGCGCCAGCAGAGAGCGGGGGGATAACTCAGATACGCAGTATTTT.

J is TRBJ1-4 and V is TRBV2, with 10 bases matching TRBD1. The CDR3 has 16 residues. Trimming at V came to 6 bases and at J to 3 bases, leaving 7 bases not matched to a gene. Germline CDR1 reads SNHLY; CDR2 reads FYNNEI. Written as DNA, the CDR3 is TGTGCCAGCAGGCGGGACAGGGGTTTTCCTAATGAAAAACTGTTTTTT. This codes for CASRRDRGFPNEKLFF.

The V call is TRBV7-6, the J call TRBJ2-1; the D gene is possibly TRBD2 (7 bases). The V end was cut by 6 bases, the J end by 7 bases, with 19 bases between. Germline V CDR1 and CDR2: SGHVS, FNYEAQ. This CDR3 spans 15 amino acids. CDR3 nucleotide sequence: TGTGCCAGCAGTCTAAGGGGGAGGGCCGGAAATGAGCAGTTCTTC. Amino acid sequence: CASSLRGRAGNEQFF.

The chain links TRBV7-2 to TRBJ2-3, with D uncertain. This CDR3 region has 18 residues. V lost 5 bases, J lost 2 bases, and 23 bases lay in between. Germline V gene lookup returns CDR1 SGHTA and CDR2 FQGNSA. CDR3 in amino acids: CASSQPAGFRPYTDTQYF. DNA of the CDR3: TGTGCCAGCAGCCAACCGGCTGGCTTCCGACCTTACACAGATACGCAGTATTTT.

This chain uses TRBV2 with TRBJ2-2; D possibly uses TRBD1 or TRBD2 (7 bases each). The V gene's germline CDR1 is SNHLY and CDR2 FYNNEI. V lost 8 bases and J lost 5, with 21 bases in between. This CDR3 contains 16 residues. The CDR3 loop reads CASGGAWDRRTGELFF. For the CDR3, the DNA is TGTGCCAGCGGGGGGGCCTGGGACAGACGGACCGGGGAGCTGTTTTTT.

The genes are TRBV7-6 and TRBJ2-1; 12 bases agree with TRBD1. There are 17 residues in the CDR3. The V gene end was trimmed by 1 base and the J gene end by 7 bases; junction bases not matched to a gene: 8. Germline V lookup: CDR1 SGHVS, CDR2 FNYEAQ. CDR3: CASSLGQGTGGRNEQFF. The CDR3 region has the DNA TGTGCCAGCAGCTTAGGCCAGGGGACAGGGGGCCGAAATGAGCAGTTCTTC.

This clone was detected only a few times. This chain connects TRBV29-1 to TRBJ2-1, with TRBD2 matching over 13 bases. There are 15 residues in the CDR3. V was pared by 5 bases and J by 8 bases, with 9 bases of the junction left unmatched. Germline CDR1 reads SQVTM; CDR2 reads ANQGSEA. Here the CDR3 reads CSVNRGTSGTDEQFF. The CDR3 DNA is TGCAGCGTTAATCGCGGGACTAGCGGGACCGATGAGCAGTTCTTC.

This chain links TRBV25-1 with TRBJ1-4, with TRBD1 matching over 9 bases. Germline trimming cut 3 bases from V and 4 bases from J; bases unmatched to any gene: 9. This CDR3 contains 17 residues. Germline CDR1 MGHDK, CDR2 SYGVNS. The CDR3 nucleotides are TGTGCCAGCAGTGACCCCCAAGGGACAGGGTTTAATGAAAAACTGTTTTTT. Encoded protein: CASSDPQGTGFNEKLFF.

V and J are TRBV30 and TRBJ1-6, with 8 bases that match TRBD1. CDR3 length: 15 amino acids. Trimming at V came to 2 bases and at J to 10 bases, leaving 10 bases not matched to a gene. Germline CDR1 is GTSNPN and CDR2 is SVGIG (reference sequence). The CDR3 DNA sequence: TGTGCCTGGAGTCCCCGCGCAGGGGGCCACTCACCCCTCCACTTT. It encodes CAWSPRAGGHSPLHF.

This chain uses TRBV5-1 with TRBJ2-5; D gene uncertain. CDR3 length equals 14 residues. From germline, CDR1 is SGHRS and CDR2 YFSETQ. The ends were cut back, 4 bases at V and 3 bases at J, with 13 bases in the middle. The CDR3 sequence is CASSGGRYEETQYF. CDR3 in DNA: TGCGCCAGCAGCGGCGGACGTTACGAAGAGACCCAGTACTTC.

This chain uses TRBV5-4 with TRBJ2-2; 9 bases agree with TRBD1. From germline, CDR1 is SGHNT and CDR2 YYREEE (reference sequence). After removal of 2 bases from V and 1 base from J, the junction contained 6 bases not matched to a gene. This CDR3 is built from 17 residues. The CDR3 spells CASSLKTGGRNTGELFF. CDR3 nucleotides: TGTGCCAGCAGCTTAAAGACAGGGGGAAGGAACACCGGGGAGCTGTTTTTT. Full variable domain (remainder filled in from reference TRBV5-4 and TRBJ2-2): ETGVTQSPTHLIKTRGQQVTLRCSSQSGHNTVSWYQQALGQGPQFIFQYYREEENGRGNFPPRFSGLQFPNYSSELNVNALELDDSALYLCASSLKTGGRNTGELFFGEGSRLTVL.

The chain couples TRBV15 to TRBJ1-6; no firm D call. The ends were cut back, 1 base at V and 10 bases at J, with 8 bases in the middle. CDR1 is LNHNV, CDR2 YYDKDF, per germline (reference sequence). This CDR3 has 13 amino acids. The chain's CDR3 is CATSRVLDSPLHF. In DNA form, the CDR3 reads TGTGCCACCAGCAGAGTCCTGGACTCACCCCTCCACTTT.

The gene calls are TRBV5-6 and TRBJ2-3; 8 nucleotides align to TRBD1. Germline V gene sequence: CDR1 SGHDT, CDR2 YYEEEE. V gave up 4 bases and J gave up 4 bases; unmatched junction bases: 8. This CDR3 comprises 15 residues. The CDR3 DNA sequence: TGTGCCAGCAGCAAGAGACAGGGGAAGGCAGATACGCAGTATTTT. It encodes CASSKRQGKADTQYF. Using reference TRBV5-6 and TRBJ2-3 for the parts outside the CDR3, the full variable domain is DAGVTQSPTHLIKTRGQQVTLRCSPKSGHDTVSWYQQALGQGPQFIFQYYEEEERQRGNFPDRFSGHQFPNYSSELNVNALLLGDSALYLCASSKRQGKADTQYFGPGTRLTVL.

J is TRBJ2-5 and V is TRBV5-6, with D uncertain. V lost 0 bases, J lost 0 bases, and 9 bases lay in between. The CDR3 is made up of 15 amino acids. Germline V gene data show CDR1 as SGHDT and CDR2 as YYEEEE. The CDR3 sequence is CASSLGAQYQETQYF. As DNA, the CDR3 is TGTGCCAGCAGCTTGGGGGCACAGTACCAAGAGACCCAGTACTTC.